The 3 T cell receptor beta chains in this list originate from one sample, sequenced in a study of cytomegalovirus exposure and HLA in healthy donors. The study ran its PCR with 60 Vbeta and 13 Jbeta primers. Here immunoSEQ multiplex PCR was the method, and the copy in TCRdb shows in-frame clones only, minus some. The sample includes about 100,000 clones, 74% of them seen just once. Specimen: PBMCs. All receptors derive from a man between 50 and 59 years old in good health and CMV-seropositive.

J is TRBJ2-1 and V is TRBV9, with 13 bases identical to TRBD2. V shed 3 bases, J shed 6 bases, and the junction held 9 bases outside the gene matches. Germline lookup yields CDR1 SGDLS and CDR2 YYNGEE. CDR3 size: 17 residues. The CDR3 region is CASSAQLAGGRGNEQFF. The CDR3 DNA reads as TGTGCCAGCAGCGCGCAACTAGCGGGAGGGCGAGGCAATGAGCAGTTCTTC.

The CDR3 DNA reads as TGTGCCAGCAGGAGGAGACAGGGCAGTACCGGGGAGCTGTTTTTT. This gives the protein CASRRRQGSTGELFF. J is TRBJ2-2 and V is TRBV6-5; TRBD1 matches 7 bases. The CDR3 is made up of 15 amino acids. Germline CDR1 is MNHEY and CDR2 is SVGAGI. V trimming: 6 bases; J trimming: 5 bases; junction bases outside the gene matches: 9.

This clone was counted only a few times. The chain recombines TRBV19 with TRBJ1-1; D may be TRBD1 (5 bases). The V end was cut by 3 bases, the J end by 3 bases, with 8 bases between. The CDR3 runs to 13 residues. In germline, CDR1 is LNHDA, CDR2 SQIVND (reference sequence). The CDR3 nucleotides read TGTGCCAGTAGTATCCAGGGTGACACTGAAGCTTTCTTT. Its translation is CASSIQGDTEAFF.